This T cell receptor (beta chain) appears in the sequencing data of a study of T cells in Graves' hyperthyroidism and ophthalmopathy. CDR3 size: 13 residues. V gave up 3 bases and J gave up 2 bases, with 9 bases separating them. Germline lookup yields CDR1 SGDLS and CDR2 YYNGEE. Findings and caveats of the study: In blood, most of the thyroid clonotypes expanded above 0.001 were also present.

There were TCR beta CDR3 regions amplified from RNA transcripts. Researchers ran a first-round RT-PCR on the TCR CDR3 using the HTBI primer set. TCRdb re-called the multiplex PCR reads with MiXCR, one entry per CDR3 protein. Of 310,000 or so distinct CDR3 sequences in the sample, about a sixth were seen once. This clonotype has just a few counts. Its antigen is still unknown. Patients with ophthalmopathy all had a Clinical Activity Score of at least 3, a NOSPECS grade of at least 4 and duration under 3 months. Patients having uncontrolled infection, another autoimmune disease, pregnancy or lactation were not included. Extraction of PBMCs used under 13 ml of fresh peripheral blood.

The material sequenced was blood. The receptor was isolated from a woman between 55 and 75 years old with Graves' ophthalmopathy. The J gene is TRBJ2-7, the V gene TRBV9, with D perhaps matching TRBD1 (5 bases). The CDR3 DNA follows: TGTGCCAGCAGCGCGGACACCACCTACGAGCAGTACTTC. This translates into CASSADTTYEQYF. Filled out from reference TRBV9 and TRBJ2-7, the complete variable domain reads DSGVTQTPKHLITATGQRVTLRCSPRSGDLSVYWYQQSLDQGLQFLIQYYNGEERAKGNILERFSAQQFPDLHSELNLSSLELGDSALYFCASSADTTYEQYFGPGTRLTVT.